The entry below gives a single T cell receptor (beta chain) sequence along with its context. These data originate in a study of blood T cell repertoires in COVID-19. Original analysis: Cell counts per sample came from amplifying reference gene primers. Clones were read by immunoSEQ multiplex PCR, and TCRdb kept only the in-frame ones, dropping some. Clone size and the V and J calls come from that table; the DNA yielded D and trimming. The sample has around 370,000 clones; 88% are singletons. Enrollees, about 18 to 90 years old, lived in about two dozen US areas. Cohort placement rested on clinical history that participants reported themselves. Among Cohort 3 donors, those recovered had two negative PCRs, clearance, or symptom resolution. This CDR3 contains 15 residues. J gave up 4 bases and V 6 bases, and 9 bases lay outside the gene matches. CDR1 is ENHRY, CDR2 SYGVKD, per germline.

Specimen: PBMCs or T cells enriched from blood (not recorded which). This chain links TRBV10-3 with TRBJ1-3; 7 bases agree with TRBD1. The source is a woman under 30 who had recovered from COVID-19. CDR3 in DNA: TGTGCCATCAGATCGGCAGGGGGAATCGGAAACACCATATATTTT. The encoded protein is CAIRSAGGIGNTIYF.